Given below is one T cell receptor (beta chain) in context. This entry belongs to a study of blood T cell repertoires in COVID-19. Study-level information: The study drew acute and convalescent COVID-19 samples from the United States, Italy and Spain. Sources were T cells, B-cell-depleted T cells, or PBMCs; the material itself was cDNA or gDNA.

In the study's own analysis: It was from reference gene primer amplification that nucleated cell counts were estimated. Generated by immunoSEQ multiplex PCR, the TCRdb table keeps only in-frame clones and is missing some. V, J and clone size are taken as reported in that table, and D and trimming were inferred from the DNA itself. The sample lists 200,000 to 300,000 clones; roughly 87% were seen once. With V trimmed by 1 base and J by 4 bases, 10 bases remained unmatched. The germline gives CDR1 SGHTA, CDR2 FQGNSA. The CDR3 has 17 residues. This TCR was recovered from a man between 60 and 75 years old who had recovered from COVID-19. The chain couples TRBV7-2 to TRBJ2-1; 7 bases fit TRBD2. The sample comprised peripheral blood. The CDR3 region is CASSLDREGTTYNEQFF. DNA for the CDR3: TGTGCCAGCAGCTTAGATCGAGAGGGGACTACATACAATGAGCAGTTCTTC. Together with reference TRBV7-2 and TRBJ2-1, the CDR3 gives the full variable domain: GAGVSQSPSNKVTEKGKDVELRCDPISGHTALYWYRQSLGQGLEFLIYFQGNSAPDKSGLPSDRFSAERTGGSVSTLTIQRTQQEDSAVYLCASSLDREGTTYNEQFFGPGTRLTVL.